The 22 T cell receptor beta chains below all came from one sample that was sequenced in a study of glioma-infiltrating T cells after dendritic cell vaccination. The time point is: after dendritic cell vaccination, including at tumor progression/relapse. The table came from immunoSEQ multiplex PCR; TCRdb's copy has only in-frame clones and leaves some out. The repertoire holds roughly 60,000 clones, with about 89% as singletons. Sequenced material: blood, taken after dendritic cell vaccination. These receptors originate from a human donor with glioblastoma.

The rearrangement uses TRBV18 and TRBJ2-5, with TRBD2 matching over 10 bases. This CDR3 has 15 residues. Trimming at V came to 1 base and at J to 4 bases, leaving 3 bases not matched to a gene. CDR1 and CDR2 from the germline V gene are KGHSH and LQKENI. CDR3 residues: CASSPRLAGVETQYF. CDR3 nucleotides: TGTGCCAGCTCACCACGGCTAGCGGGGGTAGAGACCCAGTACTTC.

This sequence joins TRBV30 and TRBJ2-7, with D possibly TRBD2 on 7 matching bases. The CDR3 loop spans 16 amino acids. Germline CDR1 GTSNPN, CDR2 SVGIG (reference sequence). Deletions cut 5 bases from V and 2 bases from J, with 22 bases between. The CDR3 sequence: CAWRLRGQGLTYEQYF. CDR3 sequence (DNA): TGTGCCTGGCGTCTGCGGGGGCAGGGTTTAACCTACGAGCAGTACTTC.

CDR3 DNA: TGTGCCAGCAGTTTGATGGGTTGGGGACAGGGTTCCTACGAGCAGTACTTC. Translating it yields CASSLMGWGQGSYEQYF. The V call is TRBV28, the J call TRBJ2-7, with TRBD1 matching over 9 bases. V was pared by 3 bases and J by 1 base, with 10 bases of the junction left unmatched. This CDR3 is 17 amino acids long. Germline CDR1 MDHEN, CDR2 SYDVKM.

The rearrangement uses TRBV7-9 and TRBJ2-5, with 8 bases aligning to TRBD1. Germline CDR1 reads SEHNR; CDR2 reads FQNEAQ (reference sequence). The CDR3 consists of 15 residues. The J segment lost 5 bases and the V segment lost 7 bases, leaving 12 bases of the junction unmatched. CDR3 DNA sequence: TGTGCCAGCACCCCCTTGAGACAGGGGCAGGAGACCCAGTACTTC. The encoded protein is CASTPLRQGQETQYF.

This clone was observed once. The rearrangement joins TRBV27 to TRBJ2-1, with TRBD2 identical over 8 bases. The CDR3 runs to 15 residues. The V and J ends lost 5 bases and 12 bases, in that order; junction bases with no gene match: 15. CDR1 is MNHEY and CDR2 is SMNVEV in the germline V gene (reference sequence). CDR3: CASSPGLAGPFGQFF. The CDR3 DNA sequence: TGTGCCAGCAGTCCCGGGTTAGCGGGGCCTTTTGGGCAGTTCTTC.

This chain links TRBV5-4 with TRBJ2-3; 7 bases are a match to TRBD1. The CDR3 has 16 amino acids. The junction had 7 bases not matched to a gene; V was cut back by 2 bases and J by 1 base. CDR1 is SGHNT, CDR2 YYREEE, per germline (reference sequence). The CDR3 reads CASSFLTGQGTDTQYF. CDR3 sequence (DNA): TGTGCCAGCAGCTTTTTAACAGGACAGGGCACAGATACGCAGTATTTT.

The chain is built from TRBV25-1 and TRBJ1-5, with TRBD1 as a possible D gene (6 bases). CDR3 length equals 16 residues. V was pared by 3 bases and J by 2 bases, with 14 bases between. Germline lookup yields CDR1 MGHDK and CDR2 SYGVNS. CDR3 DNA sequence: TGTGCCAGCAGTGACACAGGGTACGGTGGCAATCAGCCCCAGCATTTT. Its protein is CASSDTGYGGNQPQHF.

The V call is TRBV2, the J call TRBJ2-5; tentatively, D is TRBD2 (5 bases). From germline, CDR1 is SNHLY and CDR2 FYNNEI. This CDR3 has 13 residues. V was pared by 6 bases and J by 5 bases, with 13 bases between. CDR3 loop: CASRRNGVETQYF. For the CDR3, the DNA is TGTGCCAGCAGACGAAACGGGGTCGAGACCCAGTACTTC.

V usage is TRBV7-8 and J usage is TRBJ1-1; weak D call: TRBD1 (6 bases). The CDR3 has 15 residues. Trimming took 5 bases from V and 1 from J, leaving 14 bases between them. CDR1 SGHVS and CDR2 FQNEAQ come from the germline V gene. CDR3 sequence (DNA): TGTGCCAGCAGCGTGAGGGACACCCAGAACACTGAAGCTTTCTTT. Amino acid sequence: CASSVRDTQNTEAFF.

V is TRBV25-1 and J is TRBJ2-7, with D possibly being TRBD2 (6 bases). Per the germline V gene, CDR1 is MGHDK and CDR2 is SYGVNS. The germline V and J ends were trimmed by 2 bases and 3 bases, with 11 bases remaining between them. The CDR3 is 14 amino acids. The CDR3 loop is CASSETEGHYEQYF. The CDR3 nucleotides read TGTGCCAGCAGTGAAACGGAGGGGCACTACGAGCAGTACTTC.

The V and J genes are TRBV28 and TRBJ2-7; tentatively, D is TRBD1 (6 bases). Trimming pared 2 bases from V and 2 bases from J, leaving 16 bases between. Germline V CDR1 and CDR2: MDHEN, SYDVKM. The CDR3 has 16 residues. The CDR3 region has the DNA TGTGCCAGCAGTTTACGACCGGGACATCGGCCCTACGAGCAGTACTTC. Protein sequence: CASSLRPGHRPYEQYF.

The V gene is TRBV9, the J gene TRBJ1-4, with TRBD1 matching over 10 bases. The CDR3 totals 15 residues. The V segment lost 4 bases and the J segment 7 bases; nucleotides outside the gene matches: 7. The germline gives CDR1 SGDLS, CDR2 YYNGEE. The CDR3 DNA is TGTGCCAGCAGCTCCGGACAGGGGGTCGTTGAAAAACTGTTTTTT. Translation: CASSSGQGVVEKLFF.

V and J are TRBV27 and TRBJ1-2; D gene uncertain. The CDR3 is made up of 14 amino acids. Germline CDR1 MNHEY, CDR2 SMNVEV (reference sequence). V lost 3 bases and J 0 bases, leaving 8 bases between the germline ends. CDR3 nucleotide sequence: TGTGCCAGCAGTTTGACAAGAACTAACTATGGCTACACCTTC. Protein sequence: CASSLTRTNYGYTF.

In nucleotides, the CDR3 is TGTGCCAGCAGCTTAGTTGGTCAGGGTGGTGAGCAGTTCTTC. Protein product: CASSLVGQGGEQFF. The J gene is TRBJ2-1, the V gene TRBV11-3, with a weak D call TRBD1 (5 bases). Per the germline V gene, CDR1 is SGHNT and CDR2 is YENEEA. CDR3 length: 14 residues. The ends were cut back, 1 base at V and 9 bases at J, with 13 bases in the middle.

CDR3 sequence: CASSSGGYEQYF. The CDR3 DNA reads TGTGCCAGCAGCTCAGGGGGCTACGAGCAGTACTTC. The chain uses TRBV2 and TRBJ2-7, with 7 bases aligning to TRBD1. The CDR3 is 12 residues long. After removal of 6 bases from V and 3 bases from J, the junction contained 2 bases not matched to a gene. Germline loops: CDR1 SNHLY, CDR2 FYNNEI. Using reference TRBV2 and TRBJ2-7 for the parts outside the CDR3, the full variable domain is EPEVTQTPSHQVTQMGQEVILRCVPISNHLYFYWYRQILGQKVEFLVSFYNNEISEKSEIFDDQFSVERPDGSNFTLKIRSTKLEDSAMYFCASSSGGYEQYFGPGTRLTVT.

V and J are TRBV15 and TRBJ1-5; 9 bases agree with TRBD1. Germline values: CDR1 LNHNV, CDR2 YYDKDF (reference sequence). V lost 4 bases to trimming and J lost 7 bases; unmatched junction nucleotides: 8. The CDR3 contains 15 residues. CDR3 DNA: TGTGCCACCAGCAAGGGACAGGGAAACGGACAGCCCCAGCATTTT. Amino acid sequence: CATSKGQGNGQPQHF.

In regard to this clone: One end of the junction is discordant with germline, which a read error may explain. Distinct nucleotide sequences in the sample also encode this CDR3. The V call is TRBV4-3, the J call TRBJ1-6; D not resolved. CDR3 length equals 15 residues. Per the germline V gene, CDR1 is LGHNA and CDR2 is YSLEER. CDR3 amino acids: CASSQDPYSDSPLHF. The CDR3 DNA is TGCGCCAGCAGCCAAGATCCGTATAGCGATTCCCCCCTCCACTTT.

This clone was detected only a few times. The chain carries TRBV2 and TRBJ2-3; the D is unclear. The germline V gene has CDR1 SNHLY and CDR2 FYNNEI. V lost 10 bases, J lost 1 base, and 9 bases lay in between. The CDR3 runs 12 residues. CDR3 in DNA: TGTGCCACCGTCTTCGGCACAGATACGCAGTATTTT. Its protein is CATVFGTDTQYF.

The chain's CDR3 is CASSLEPGIGSPLHF. The CDR3 coding sequence is TGCGCCAGCAGCTTGGAACCGGGGATTGGATCACCCCTCCACTTT. This chain connects TRBV5-1 to TRBJ1-6, with no clear D. Trimming took off 0 bases at V and 10 bases at J, with 14 bases between the two ends. Germline values: CDR1 SGHRS, CDR2 YFSETQ. The CDR3 consists of 15 residues.

This clone occurred a few times. V and J are TRBV5-8 and TRBJ2-7; 8 nucleotides match TRBD1. Germline V gene data show CDR1 as SGHTS and CDR2 as YDEGEE. This CDR3 has 16 residues. After removal of 0 bases from V and 3 bases from J, the junction contained 8 bases not matched to a gene. The CDR3 nucleotides read TGTGCCAGCAGCTTGGCCATAACAGGGGGTGGCTACGAGCAGTACTTC. Protein: CASSLAITGGGYEQYF.

The chain has TRBV2 and TRBJ1-1; 11 bases line up with TRBD1. With V trimmed by 6 bases and J by 4 bases, 4 bases remained unmatched. CDR3 length equals 14 residues. In germline, CDR1 is SNHLY, CDR2 FYNNEI. The CDR3 DNA is TGTGCCAGCAGCCCGGACAGGGGGCCCACTGAAGCTTTCTTT. The encoded protein is CASSPDRGPTEAFF.

Details on this clone: Its ends do not fully match the called genes, so a read error is possible. The chain is built from TRBV7-2 and TRBJ1-2; D is ambiguous. The V gene's germline CDR1 is SGHTA and CDR2 FQGNSA. The CDR3 length is 14 residues. The CDR3 loop reads CASNLGQVSYGYTF. The CDR3, as DNA: TGTGCCAGCAACTTAGGTCAGGTCTCCTATGGCTACACCTTC.